The TCR beta chain under discussion was sequenced for a study of T cells in Graves' hyperthyroidism and ophthalmopathy (dated by TCRdb to 2018 to 2020). In the study overall: Peripheral blood was collected at initial diagnosis, before any treatment. To identify distinguishing TCR V-J signatures, a discovery cohort of some 100 patients was used, comprising fewer than 45 with Graves' ophthalmopathy and around 60 with stable Graves' hyperthyroidism. Whether ophthalmopathy could be predicted prospectively was tested in an independent validation cohort made up of under 20 hyperthyroidism patients plus 17 patients who later progressed to ophthalmopathy. The approximately 100 discovery patients were randomly split 7:3 into training and test sets. The study also compared thyroid tissue and blood T-cell repertoires from a handful of Graves' hyperthyroidism patients. After sampling, hyperthyroidism patients received methimazole starting at 30 mg daily, and ophthalmopathy patients received high-dose intravenous methylprednisolone. The paper reports TCR Vbeta CDR3 sequencing of roughly 140 peripheral blood samples: around 41 ophthalmopathy, roughly 80 hyperthyroidism and approximately 17 progressor patients.

V lost 4 bases and J lost 8 bases; the stretch between them is 15 bases long. Taken from cysteine to phenylalanine, the CDR3 has 14 residues. Only the CDR3 DNA is retained, 42 bases long and in frame from the first base. CDR1 and CDR2 are read off the germline V gene (reference sequence) as LNHDA and SQIVND. Amplification of TCR beta CDR3 regions was carried out from RNA transcripts. A first-round RT-PCR of the TCR CDR3 used the HTBI primer set with the Qiagen OneStep RT-PCR kit. Libraries were constructed in a second round of multiplex PCR, after which size selection and purification were carried out. The libraries were sequenced on an Illumina HiSeq2000 using paired-end 100 bp reads. On the study's bioinformatics: SOAPnuke was used to process the raw data, removing reads that contained adapters or uncalled bases, had a mean Phred below 15, or lacked an exact match to the constant primer or identifier. COPE v1.2.5 was used to merge high-quality paired reads, and clonotypes were defined as unique nucleotide sequences. MiTCR v1.1 was used to align the clonotypes against IMGT TRBV, TRBD and TRBJ reference segments. Analysis was restricted to V-J combinations with a frequency above 0.0001, which covered 98% to 99.2% of repertoires. The TCS score was defined as F50 (clonal expansion) divided by E x V (chaos), with BLOSUM62-based TCRdist calculated between CDR3 peptides within each V-J. Welch's t-statistics and random forest reduced fewer than 550 V-J features to 13, which were used in a naive Bayes classifier (R e1071). TCRdb trimmed the raw reads at Q25, called clones with MiXCR and kept productive beta chains. Every CDR3 protein is listed once, alongside the most common genes and DNA of its rows. TCRdb's processing, not the study's, gives the V and J calls here. This sample comprises about 480,000 distinct CDR3 sequences, about 20% of them detected only once. Jointly, the top ten make up about half of the sample.

What the work shows at the level of the full study, not this receptor alone: Most expanded thyroid clonotypes (frequency above 0.001) were also detected in blood, a finding suggesting that blood repertoires may reflect thyroid immune responses. In validation, the model predicted progression to ophthalmopathy with 60% to 71% sensitivity and 72% to 75% specificity, a median of 6.5 months before onset. A 13 V-J signature model separated ophthalmopathy from stable hyperthyroidism, with around 88% sensitivity and about 81% specificity in cross-validation and 80%/75% in testing. Sample size was not statistically predetermined, and blinding of investigators to group allocation was not performed.

As to this clonotype: No cognate antigen has been identified for it. No quality values exist for individual bases; no much larger clone is one base distant.

Moderately to severely active disease, a Clinical Activity Score of at least 3, a NOSPECS grade of at least 4, and a duration under 3 months were present in ophthalmopathy patients. Any patient with an uncontrolled infection, another autoimmune disease, pregnancy or lactation was excluded. Diagnoses relied on clinical symptoms, serum thyroxine and TRAb, thyroid ultrasound and orbital computed tomography. PBMCs were separated from 8 to 10 ml of fresh peripheral blood using Ficoll-Paque density gradient centrifugation. Total RNA was extracted with Trizol reagent, and quality was checked on an Agilent 2100 Bioanalyzer.

The sequencing input was blood. Here the chain combines TRBV19 and TRBJ1-5; a tentative D match to TRBD1 spans 5 bases. This receptor was taken from a woman in her seventies with Graves' ophthalmopathy. CDR3 loop: CASSRLKGGEPQHF. The DNA reads as follows: TGTGCCAGTAGTAGGCTCAAGGGAGGGGAGCCCCAGCATTTT. The CDR3, completed at both ends by the reference TRBV19 and TRBJ1-5 genes, gives the full variable domain DGGITQSPKYLFRKEGQNVTLSCEQNLNHDAMYWYRQDPGQGLRLIYYSQIVNDFQKGDIAEGYSVSREKKESFPLTVTSAQKNPTAFYLCASSRLKGGEPQHFGDGTRLSIL.